Sequencing of this T cell receptor (beta chain) was carried out in a study of tumor and adjacent non-tumor tissue in lung cancer. For the study at large: Each sample yielded 3.5 million to 5 million productive TCRbeta reads on average. The study's findings and limits: In normal lung, the top 100 clones were significantly more dominant than in tumor.

The library came from three nested PCR rounds adapted from ARM-PCR protocols. TCRdb re-derived calls from the multiplex PCR reads in MiXCR, one entry per CDR3 protein. The repertoire consists of more than 85,000 distinct CDR3 sequences, with more than 70% occurring once and the leading ten covering about 40%. RNA was extracted from bulk tissue without any cell sorting. There are 18 residues in the CDR3. From germline, CDR1 is SGHAT and CDR2 FQNNGV. A remark on this clonotype: The antigen remains undetermined. An end of the junction does not agree with germline; a read error may underlie this.

The sample comprised lung tumor tissue. This receptor was taken from a woman aged 55 to 70 with non-small cell lung cancer. J is TRBJ1-2 and V is TRBV11-2; D might be TRBD1 (5 bases). CDR3: CASISLWGTAGINYGYIF. CDR3 nucleotide sequence: TGTGCCAGCATTTCTCTGTGGGGCACCGCAGGAATTAACTATGGCTACATCTTC.